The 14 T cell receptor beta chains reported below all come from one sample, sequenced in a study of CD8 T cells in ankylosing spondylitis. TCRdb re-analysed the 5' RACE reads in MiXCR, keeping a single row per CDR3 protein. Of 350,000 or so distinct CDR3 sequences listed, 11% are singletons. Sequencing was done on a sample of blood, either unsorted or a sorted T cell fraction (not recorded which). The receptors were gathered from a female donor with ankylosing spondylitis or in good health (not recorded which).

The chain uses TRBV18 and TRBJ2-6; D gene unclear. This CDR3 has 12 residues. Trimming took off 3 bases at V and 15 bases at J, with 12 bases between the two ends. Germline-derived CDR1 and CDR2 are KGHSH and LQKENI. Here the CDR3 DNA reads TGTGCCAGCTCACCCTCGCCGCCCGACCTGACTTTC. Amino acids: CASSPSPPDLTF. Based on the CDR3 plus reference TRBV18 and TRBJ2-6, the full variable domain is NAGVMQNPRHLVRRRGQEARLRCSPMKGHSHVYWYRQLPEEGLKFMVYLQKENIIDESGMPKERFSAEFPKEGPSILRIQQVVRGDSAAYFCASSPSPPDLTFGAGSRLTVL.

This clonotype was detected many times. The CDR3 nucleotides are TGCAGTGCTCCGGGGAAGGGGCTGGAGAATGGCTACACCTTC. This encodes CSAPGKGLENGYTF. V and J are TRBV20-1 and TRBJ1-2, with a weak D call TRBD1 (5 bases). V was pared by 5 bases and J by 6 bases, with 19 bases between. Germline CDR1 DFQATT, CDR2 SNEGSKA (reference sequence). CDR3 length: 14 residues.

CDR3 sequence: CASSLDHPETQYF. The CDR3 DNA follows: TGCGCCAGCAGCTTGGATCACCCCGAGACCCAGTACTTC. This rearrangement joins TRBV5-1 to TRBJ2-5; D gene uncertain. This CDR3 region has 13 residues. The V end lost 0 bases, the J end lost 5 bases, and 8 bases lay between the germline ends. CDR1 and CDR2 from the germline V gene are SGHRS and YFSETQ.

The table lists this clonotype with a few counts. This sequence joins TRBV7-2 and TRBJ2-2; D gene ambiguous. V lost 4 bases, J lost 6 bases, and 12 bases lay in between. The germline V gene encodes CDR1 SGHTA and CDR2 FQGNSA. This CDR3 has 14 residues. This CDR3 reads CASSYLLGSGELFF. The CDR3 DNA sequence: TGTGCCAGCAGCTACTTATTGGGTTCCGGGGAGCTGTTTTTT.

V and J are TRBV29-1 and TRBJ2-3, with TRBD1 as a possible D gene (6 bases). This CDR3 is 15 amino acids long. The germline gives CDR1 SQVTM, CDR2 ANQGSEA. V gave up 4 bases and J gave up 0 bases, with 14 bases separating them. The CDR3 spells CSVAGQPSSTDTQYF. In nucleotides, the CDR3 is TGCAGCGTTGCAGGACAGCCATCTAGCACAGATACGCAGTATTTT.

The chain combines TRBV5-1 with TRBJ1-5, with 7 bases aligning to TRBD1. The CDR3 loop spans 15 amino acids. Germline assignment: CDR1 SGHRS and CDR2 YFSETQ. J gave up 1 base and V 4 bases, and 5 bases lay outside the gene matches. CDR3 sequence: CASSPETGSNQPQHF. The CDR3 region has the DNA TGCGCCAGCAGCCCGGAGACAGGGAGCAATCAGCCCCAGCATTTT.

CDR3 DNA: TGTGCCAGCAGCCAATCAGGGACAGGGAGTACCAACGAGCAGTACTTC. Amino acids: CASSQSGTGSTNEQYF. V and J are TRBV14 and TRBJ2-7; 9 bases align to TRBD1. After removal of 2 bases from V and 5 bases from J, the junction contained 10 bases not matched to a gene. The CDR3 has 16 residues. From germline, CDR1 is SGHDN and CDR2 FVKESK.

There are many counts of this clonotype. The chain employs TRBV5-1 and TRBJ2-3, with 7 nucleotides matching TRBD2. The V gene's germline CDR1 is SGHRS and CDR2 YFSETQ. The length of the CDR3 is 13 residues. Trimming cost V 4 bases and J 8 bases; bases outside gene matches: 7. This CDR3 reads CASSVSTGGTQYF. In DNA, the CDR3 is TGCGCCAGCAGCGTGTCTACGGGGGGTACGCAGTATTTT.

Concerning this clonotype itself: A read error may be the cause here, since a much bigger clone is one base away. J is TRBJ2-5 and V is TRBV5-1; the match to TRBD2 covers 11 bases. CDR3 length: 15 amino acids. Germline loops: CDR1 SGHRS, CDR2 YFSETQ. The chain's CDR3 is CASSSGLAGKETQNF. CDR3 nucleotides: TGCGCCAGCAGCTCCGGACTAGCGGGTAAAGAGACCCAGAACTTC.

This clonotype was detected ten times or more. J is TRBJ2-3 and V is TRBV9, with TRBD2 as a possible D gene (6 bases). Germline CDR1 is SGDLS and CDR2 is YYNGEE. Trimming shortened V by 1 base and J by 0 bases, and 9 bases separated the two germline ends. CDR3 length: 15 amino acids. Here the CDR3 DNA reads TGTGCCAGCAGCGTACGGGAGCGAAGCACAGATACGCAGTATTTT. Amino acid sequence: CASSVRERSTDTQYF.

With respect to this clonotype: A much larger clone differs by one base, so this may be a read error. The chain carries TRBV12-3 or TRBV12-4 and TRBJ1-2, with TRBD1 matching over 9 bases. This CDR3 contains 14 residues. CDR3 sequence: CASIKTGGLYGYAF. DNA for the CDR3: TGTGCCAGCATCAAAACAGGGGGCCTCTATGGCTACGCCTTC.

Notes on this clonotype: One end of the junction is discordant with germline, which a read error may explain. The chain couples TRBV27 to TRBJ2-7; TRBD1 matches 8 bases. The CDR3 is made up of 14 amino acids. Looked up from germline, CDR1 is MNHEY and CDR2 is SMNVEV (reference sequence). CDR3 loop: CASSSGTGPYEPYF. The CDR3 nucleotides read TGTGCCAGCAGTTCCGGGACAGGACCCTACGAGCCGTACTTC.

DNA for the CDR3: TGTGCCAGCAGTGGACTAGCGGCTTCCTACGAGCAGTACTTC. This gives the protein CASSGLAASYEQYF. The chain joins TRBV2 to TRBJ2-7, with 9 bases aligning to TRBD2. CDR3 length: 14 residues. Germline V gives CDR1 SNHLY, CDR2 FYNNEI. V shed 4 bases and J 1 base; nucleotides not matched to a gene: 2.

V is TRBV27 and J is TRBJ1-4; unclear D gene. Deletions cut 6 bases from V and 5 bases from J, with 13 bases between. The CDR3 totals 14 residues. The germline CDR1 and CDR2 sequences are MNHEY and SMNVEV (reference sequence). As DNA, the CDR3 is TGTGCCAGCAGCGGGCCCCCTCAAAATGAAAAACTGTTTTTT. Amino acid sequence: CASSGPPQNEKLFF.